A single sample is the source of the 29 T cell receptor beta chains below, sequenced in a study of read filtering for tumor transcriptome and immune sequencing. The library was built from around 0.4 ug RNA with molecular barcoded adaptors for alpha/delta and beta/gamma chains. TCRdb reprocessed the reads with MiXCR, giving one entry per CDR3 protein. The table lists around 60,000 distinct CDR3 sequences, roughly a fifth of them singletons. Sequencing was carried out using a population of CD138-negative cells sorted from bone marrow. These receptors all come from a donor older than 35 with multiple myeloma.

The table lists this clonotype with many counts. The chain uses TRBV7-9 and TRBJ2-3; no clear D. The CDR3 runs to 12 residues. Germline loops: CDR1 SEHNR, CDR2 FQNEAQ (reference sequence). With 5 bases removed from V and 2 bases from J, the gap between germline ends came to 5 bases. CDR3 sequence: CASSLLTDTQYF. As DNA, the CDR3 is TGTGCCAGCAGCCTACTCACAGATACGCAGTATTTT.

In this sample, this clonotype turned up many times. The chain is built from TRBV12-3 or TRBV12-4 and TRBJ1-1; no firm D call. This CDR3 comprises 15 residues. V was cut by 6 bases and J by 1 base, with 15 bases left in between. CDR3 residues: CASSPSAGRNTEAFF. DNA for the CDR3: TGTGCCAGCAGCCCCTCGGCGGGCAGGAACACTGAAGCTTTCTTT.

Comment on this clonotype: A read error is possible here, since a much larger clone lies one base away. This chain links TRBV5-6 with TRBJ2-4, with TRBD2 matching over 7 bases. The trim removed 4 bases at V and 7 bases at J, leaving 14 bases unmatched. This CDR3 has 16 residues. Germline V CDR1 and CDR2: SGHDT, YYEEEE. CDR3 sequence reads: CASSPGVTSVTNIQYF. CDR3 nucleotides: TGTGCCAGCAGCCCCGGAGTAACTAGCGTCACGAACATTCAGTACTTC.

The CDR3 region has the DNA TGTGCCACCAGTGACTCGGGACAGGGTAGCCAGCCCCAGCATTTT. Amino acids: CATSDSGQGSQPQHF. The J gene is TRBJ1-5, the V gene TRBV24-1; TRBD1 matches at 9 bases. CDR1 is KGHDR, CDR2 SFDVKD, per germline. The CDR3 extends over 15 amino acids. The J segment lost 7 bases and the V segment lost 4 bases, leaving 7 bases of the junction unmatched.

This clonotype was observed many times. The chain has TRBV7-9 and TRBJ2-5, with D uncertain. V lost 5 bases, J lost 4 bases, and 11 bases lay in between. The CDR3 spans 13 residues. In germline, CDR1 is SEHNR, CDR2 FQNEAQ (reference sequence). CDR3 nucleotides: TGTGCCAGCAGCCGGCACAGCTCAGAGACCCAGTACTTC. Its translation is CASSRHSSETQYF.

The chain uses TRBV7-8 and TRBJ1-6, with D unclear. V lost 0 bases and J 0 bases, leaving 9 bases between the germline ends. Germline CDR1 SGHVS, CDR2 FQNEAQ. The CDR3 consists of 17 residues. The CDR3 DNA is TGTGCCAGCAGCTTAGCGGTCGGGAGCTCCTATAATTCACCCCTCCACTTT. Translation gives CASSLAVGSSYNSPLHF.

This clonotype has at least ten counts. The junction and the germline gene differ at one end; a read error may be behind it. This rearrangement joins TRBV5-1 to TRBJ1-1; D is perhaps TRBD1 (6 bases). The CDR3 consists of 14 residues. Germline V gene data show CDR1 as SGHRS and CDR2 as YFSETQ. As DNA, the CDR3 is TGTGCCAGCAGTCTACAGGGCCCGAACACTGAAGCTTTCTTT. Translating gives CASSLQGPNTEAFF.

The rearrangement joins TRBV20-1 to TRBJ2-3; D is perhaps TRBD1 or TRBD2 (6 bases each). The germline V gene encodes CDR1 DFQATT and CDR2 SNEGSKA (reference sequence). Trimming removed 4 bases at V and 1 base at J, with 15 bases between. This CDR3 region has 15 residues. The CDR3 coding sequence is TGCAGTGCTACGGGGGCTAGCTTCGGCACAGATACGCAGTATTTT. Translated: CSATGASFGTDTQYF.

The chain is built from TRBV5-6 and TRBJ2-2; 8 bases are a match to TRBD2. The CDR3 is made up of 18 amino acids. V trimming: 4 bases; J trimming: 1 base; junction bases outside the gene matches: 12. Germline CDR1 is SGHDT and CDR2 is YYEEEE. CDR3 loop: CASSALGLEVRNTGELFF. The DNA for the CDR3 is TGTGCCAGCAGCGCCCTGGGACTAGAAGTGAGGAACACCGGGGAGCTGTTTTTT.

The table lists this clonotype with many counts. The chain couples TRBV28 to TRBJ2-3, with 10 bases that match TRBD1. V was clipped by 4 bases and J by 1 base; unmatched bases: 2. Looked up from germline, CDR1 is MDHEN and CDR2 is SYDVKM. The CDR3 runs to 15 residues. The chain's CDR3 is CASSSGTGGTDTQYF. CDR3 DNA: TGTGCCAGCAGTTCCGGGACAGGGGGCACAGATACGCAGTATTTT.

A remark on this clonotype: Being one base from a much bigger clone, this may be a read error. J is TRBJ2-3 and V is TRBV6-2 or TRBV6-3; possibly TRBD1 or TRBD2 for D (6 bases each). CDR3 length: 15 residues. CDR1 and CDR2 from the germline V gene are MNHEY and SVGEGT. This CDR3 reads CASTYGTTSTDTLYF. The CDR3 DNA reads TGTGCCAGCACCTACGGGACAACTAGCACAGATACGCTGTATTTT.

In this sample, this clonotype turned up many times. The CDR3: CASSLGSGGTGELFF. Here the CDR3 DNA reads TGTGCCAGCAGCTTAGGCTCAGGTGGCACCGGGGAGCTGTTTTTT. The rearrangement links TRBV7-3 to TRBJ2-2; D gene ambiguous. Trimming took off 2 bases at V and 4 bases at J, with 11 bases between the two ends. Looked up from germline, CDR1 is SGHTA and CDR2 is FQGTGA. The CDR3 is 15 residues long.

This clonotype has a handful of counts. The gene calls are TRBV5-1 and TRBJ2-3; TRBD2 agrees at 10 bases. With 5 bases clipped from V and 4 bases from J, the junction kept 10 bases outside the gene matches. The V gene's germline CDR1 is SGHRS and CDR2 YFSETQ. This CDR3 spans 16 amino acids. The CDR3 spells CASSSGGPPGADTQYF. The CDR3 region has the DNA TGCGCCAGCAGTAGCGGGGGGCCCCCTGGGGCAGATACGCAGTATTTT.

The genes are TRBV7-8 and TRBJ1-5; tentative D call: TRBD1 (5 bases). V lost 2 bases and J lost 0, with 11 bases in between. CDR1 is SGHVS, CDR2 FQNEAQ, per germline. This CDR3 contains 16 residues. The CDR3 protein is CASSLLVGGSNQPQHF. The CDR3 DNA follows: TGTGCCAGCAGCTTACTAGTCGGGGGTAGCAATCAGCCCCAGCATTTT.

This clonotype was detected many times. This sequence joins TRBV29-1 and TRBJ2-7, with D maybe TRBD1 (5 bases). The ends were cut back, 7 bases at V and 0 bases at J, with 7 bases in the middle. The CDR3 is 11 residues long. Germline V gene data show CDR1 as SQVTM and CDR2 as ANQGSEA. CDR3: CSGGSSYEQYF. The DNA of the CDR3 is TGCAGCGGGGGCAGCTCCTACGAGCAGTACTTC.

This clonotype was counted at least ten times. The rearrangement links TRBV5-1 to TRBJ2-3; maybe TRBD1 (6 bases). The germline V gene encodes CDR1 SGHRS and CDR2 YFSETQ. CDR3 length: 14 amino acids. Trimming took off 1 base at V and 2 bases at J, with 8 bases between the two ends. The chain's CDR3 is CASSLRTDTDTQYF. The CDR3 nucleotides read TGCGCCAGCAGCTTGAGGACAGACACAGATACGCAGTATTTT.

This clonotype was counted at least ten times. V gene TRBV12-5 combines with J gene TRBJ1-5; D ambiguous. The CDR3 covers 15 residues. Germline lookup yields CDR1 LGHNT and CDR2 FRNRAP. Trimming shortened V by 5 bases and J by 0 bases, and 11 bases separated the two germline ends. CDR3 DNA: TGTGCTAGTGGTCCCGGAGCCAATAGCAATCAGCCCCAGCATTTT. Its protein product is CASGPGANSNQPQHF.

The chain combines TRBV28 with TRBJ2-7; tentative D call: TRBD2 (5 bases). In germline, CDR1 is MDHEN, CDR2 SYDVKM. The CDR3 has 14 amino acids. V lost 5 bases and J 3 bases, leaving 14 bases between the germline ends. CDR3 in DNA: TGTGCCAGCAGTCTCGGTCATGGAGGCTACGAGCAGTACTTC. Translating gives CASSLGHGGYEQYF.

This clonotype was picked up many times. The chain joins TRBV5-1 to TRBJ2-1; D possibly corresponds to TRBD2 (6 bases). Germline-derived CDR1 and CDR2 are SGHRS and YFSETQ. V lost 2 bases, J lost 6 bases, and 12 bases lay in between. The CDR3 is 14 residues long. CDR3 sequence (DNA): TGCGCCAGCAGCTTCGGGGGAGTAGCCAATGAGCAGTTCTTC. Protein product: CASSFGGVANEQFF.

As regards this clonotype: This probably arose from a read error, given a far larger clone one base away. This sequence joins TRBV6-1 and TRBJ2-2; D perhaps matches TRBD2 (5 bases). Germline values: CDR1 MNHNS, CDR2 SASEGT. This CDR3 is built from 11 residues. The CDR3 is CASSDTGEPFF. CDR3 sequence (DNA): TGTGCCAGCAGCGACACCGGGGAGCCGTTTTTT.

With regard to this clonotype: A much larger clone sits a single nucleotide away, making a read error possible. The V gene is TRBV5-1, the J gene TRBJ2-1; D unresolved. The V gene lost 4 bases and the J gene lost 8 bases, with 7 bases spanning the gap. Germline lookup yields CDR1 SGHRS and CDR2 YFSETQ. The CDR3 totals 11 residues. CDR3 nucleotide sequence: TGCGCCAGCAGCCCTGACGATGAGCAGTTCTTC. This codes for CASSPDDEQFF.

The V gene is TRBV27, the J gene TRBJ1-3; unclear D gene. The CDR3 runs 14 residues. Germline CDR1 MNHEY, CDR2 SMNVEV (reference sequence). Trimming pared 3 bases from V and 0 bases from J, leaving 6 bases between. The CDR3 protein is CASSLGYSGNTIYF. The CDR3 nucleotides read TGTGCCAGCAGTTTGGGCTACTCTGGAAACACCATATATTTT.

This clonotype was recorded at least ten times. V usage is TRBV7-9 and J usage is TRBJ2-3; no clear D gene. V was cut by 4 bases and J by 0 bases, with 8 bases left in between. Germline V gene data show CDR1 as SEHNR and CDR2 as FQNEAQ (reference sequence). This CDR3 comprises 14 residues. The CDR3 reads CASSYSDSTDTQYF. In nucleotides, the CDR3 is TGTGCCAGCAGCTATTCGGATAGCACAGATACGCAGTATTTT. Filled out from reference TRBV7-9 and TRBJ2-3, the complete variable domain reads DTGVSQNPRHKITKRGQNVTFRCDPISEHNRLYWYRQTLGQGPEFLTYFQNEAQLEKSRLLSDRFSAERPKGSFSTLEIQRTEQGDSAMYLCASSYSDSTDTQYFGPGTRLTVL.

This clonotype was detected many times. The J gene is TRBJ2-4, the V gene TRBV18; D is unclear. The V end lost 3 bases, the J end lost 5 bases, and 11 bases lay between the germline ends. This CDR3 has 14 amino acids. The germline CDR1 and CDR2 sequences are KGHSH and LQKENI. The CDR3 sequence: CASSPTPVENIQYF. The CDR3, as DNA: TGTGCCAGCTCACCGACTCCCGTAGAAAACATTCAGTACTTC.

This clonotype was seen a handful of times. V usage is TRBV29-1 and J usage is TRBJ2-7; perhaps TRBD2 as D (6 bases). Between the trimmed V and J ends, which lost 7 bases and 2 bases, there was a span of 18 bases. The CDR3 contains 14 residues. Germline values: CDR1 SQVTM, CDR2 ANQGSEA. This CDR3 is CSATAGTSPYEQYF. CDR3 DNA: TGCAGCGCCACCGCGGGGACCTCTCCCTACGAGCAGTACTTC.

Comments on this clonotype: This may arise from a read error, as a much more abundant clone is one base away. V gene TRBV12-3 or TRBV12-4 combines with J gene TRBJ2-1; D not resolved. This CDR3 has 14 residues. The CDR3 region has the DNA TGTGCCAGCAGTTTCTCCGACGGCTACAATGGGCAGTTCTTC. Its protein is CASSFSDGYNGQFF.

This clonotype was counted at least ten times. The J gene is TRBJ2-2, the V gene TRBV10-3, with no clear D. This CDR3 spans 14 amino acids. The germline V and J ends were trimmed by 8 bases and 1 base, with 11 bases remaining between them. The germline V gene encodes CDR1 ENHRY and CDR2 SYGVKD. This CDR3 reads CAIGRTENTGELFF. The CDR3 DNA reads TGTGCCATCGGTAGGACGGAGAACACCGGGGAGCTGTTTTTT.

Only a few counts were recorded for this clonotype. The chain is built from TRBV6-2 or TRBV6-3 and TRBJ2-5, with D tentatively TRBD2 (6 bases). The CDR3 contains 13 residues. In germline, CDR1 is MNHEY, CDR2 SVGEGT. The V end lost 6 bases, the J end lost 2 bases, and 10 bases lay between the germline ends. The DNA of the CDR3 is TGTGCCAGCAGGACGGGACTGCAAGAGACCCAGTACTTC. This encodes CASRTGLQETQYF.

This clonotype was picked up many times. The chain links TRBV21-1 to TRBJ2-5; TRBD2, as called in the table, went unchecked against the DNA. TRBV21-1 is labeled a pseudogene. This CDR3 is built from 10 residues. CDR3: CASSKAESSF. CDR3 nucleotides: TGTGCCAGCAGCAAAGCGGAATCTAGTTTC.